The 28 T cell receptor beta chains in this list originate from one sample, sequenced in a study of chemoradiotherapy in HPV16-positive cancers. TCRdb keeps only in-frame clones here, not all; method: immunoSEQ multiplex PCR. This sample has roughly 11,000 clones; 78% occur once, and the top ten carry over 2%. This material was collected from a patient who underwent chemoradiotherapy. Receptor source: a human donor with HPV-associated anogenital cancer.

Concerning this clone itself: Other DNA sequences from this sample encode an identical CDR3 as well. The chain carries TRBV6-5 and TRBJ1-1; no definite D call. Germline assignment: CDR1 MNHEY and CDR2 SVGAGI. This CDR3 has 11 residues. V was clipped by 2 bases and J by 5 bases, with 3 bases between them. As DNA, the CDR3 is TGTGCCAGCAGTTACGAAACTGAAGCTTTCTTT. Its protein is CASSYETEAFF.

This clone was seen more than once but under ten times. This rearrangement joins TRBV9 to TRBJ1-5; 11 bases agree with TRBD1. CDR1 is SGDLS, CDR2 YYNGEE, per germline. The CDR3 is 14 amino acids. Trimming removed 4 bases from V and 6 bases from J; junction bases left unmatched: 3. CDR3 in DNA: TGTGCCAGCAGCTCCGGGACAGGGGGTCAGCCCCAGCATTTT. This codes for CASSSGTGGQPQHF. Filled out from reference TRBV9 and TRBJ1-5, the complete variable domain reads DSGVTQTPKHLITATGQRVTLRCSPRSGDLSVYWYQQSLDQGLQFLIQYYNGEERAKGNILERFSAQQFPDLHSELNLSSLELGDSALYFCASSSGTGGQPQHFGDGTRLSIL.

The chain employs TRBV7-6 and TRBJ2-7, with 11 nucleotides matching TRBD1. V was pared by 5 bases and J by 2 bases, with 5 bases of the junction left unmatched. This CDR3 is 15 amino acids long. CDR1 and CDR2 (germline): SGHVS, FNYEAQ. The CDR3 DNA sequence: TGTGCCAGCAGCCGGGACAGGGGGGAACCCTACGAGCAGTACTTC. This sequence encodes CASSRDRGEPYEQYF.

Of note for this clone: The junction and the germline gene differ at one end; a read error may be behind it. This rearrangement joins TRBV7-7 to TRBJ2-1, with 8 bases aligning to TRBD1. This CDR3 is 15 amino acids long. The germline gives CDR1 SSHAT, CDR2 FNYEAQ (reference sequence). The CDR3 is CASSATGGSYNEQFF. The CDR3 nucleotides are TGTGCTAGCAGCGCCACAGGGGGCTCCTACAATGAGCAGTTCTTC. Using reference TRBV7-7 and TRBJ2-1 for the parts outside the CDR3, the full variable domain is GAGVSQSPRYKVTKRGQDVTLRCDPISSHATLYWYQQALGQGPEFLTYFNYEAQPDKSGLPSDRFSAERPEGSISTLTIQRTEQRDSAMYRCASSATGGSYNEQFFGPGTRLTVL.

The J gene is TRBJ1-4, the V gene TRBV5-4; tentative D call: TRBD1 (6 bases). Deletions cut 4 bases from V and 5 bases from J, with 18 bases between. This CDR3 contains 16 residues. Germline CDR1 and CDR2: SGHNT and YYREEE (reference sequence). DNA for the CDR3: TGTGCCAGCAGCCCAAAGGCGGGGGCGGGAAATGAAAAACTGTTTTTT. Its translation: CASSPKAGAGNEKLFF.

This clone was seen once. This chain links TRBV19 with TRBJ2-1, with 8 bases identical to TRBD2. This CDR3 region has 16 residues. The germline V gene encodes CDR1 LNHDA and CDR2 SQIVND (reference sequence). After removal of 1 base from V and 6 bases from J, the junction contained 8 bases not matched to a gene. CDR3 in amino acids: CASSIGGGLEFNEQFF. As DNA, the CDR3 is TGTGCCAGTAGTATAGGGGGGGGACTAGAGTTCAATGAGCAGTTCTTC.

This clone was picked up one time. The chain has TRBV5-5 and TRBJ2-4; a weak D match, TRBD1 (6 bases). Trimming shortened V by 4 bases and J by 5 bases, and 22 bases separated the two germline ends. The CDR3 is 17 residues long. The V gene's germline CDR1 is SGHKS and CDR2 YYEKEE (reference sequence). CDR3 sequence reads: CASSPTPWTAGENIQYF. The CDR3 nucleotides are TGTGCCAGCAGCCCTACCCCCTGGACAGCAGGGGAAAACATTCAGTACTTC.

V is TRBV4-3 and J is TRBJ1-2; D gene uncertain. Germline V gene data show CDR1 as LGHNA and CDR2 as YSLEER. V was shortened by 0 bases and J by 4 bases, with 9 bases between the two germline ends. The CDR3 length is 14 residues. CDR3 region: CASSQDGNSYGYTF. In nucleotides, the CDR3 is TGCGCCAGCAGCCAAGACGGGAACAGCTATGGCTACACCTTC.

The J gene is TRBJ1-4, the V gene TRBV18; D gene unclear. CDR1 is KGHSH, CDR2 LQKENI, per germline. The CDR3 has 14 residues. The V end was cut by 4 bases, the J end by 0 bases, with 6 bases between. The CDR3 nucleotides read TGTGCCAGCTCACGAGCCGCAACTAATGAAAAACTGTTTTTT. Protein: CASSRAATNEKLFF.

The J gene is TRBJ1-2, the V gene TRBV7-2, with unresolved D. Trimming cost V 0 bases and J 5 bases, with 7 bases left between them. Looked up from germline, CDR1 is SGHTA and CDR2 is FQGNSA. The length of the CDR3 is 13 residues. The CDR3 region is CASSLAVLYGYTF. For the CDR3, the DNA is TGTGCCAGCAGCTTAGCAGTTCTATATGGCTACACCTTC.

The chain is built from TRBV30 and TRBJ2-5; the D is unclear. CDR1 is GTSNPN, CDR2 SVGIG, per germline (reference sequence). V lost 4 bases, J lost 7 bases, and 10 bases lay in between. This CDR3 spans 11 amino acids. The CDR3 loop is CAWKSSGTQYF. CDR3 in DNA: TGTGCCTGGAAGTCTTCAGGGACCCAGTACTTC.

The chain combines TRBV6-6 with TRBJ1-1, with TRBD1 matching 7 bases. This CDR3 spans 13 amino acids. CDR1 and CDR2 (germline): MNHNY, SVGAGI (reference sequence). V dropped 6 bases and J dropped 11; count of bases not matched to a gene: 12. The CDR3 coding sequence is TGTGCCAGCAGCCCCCGACAGGGACTGAGCGCTTTCTTT. Translated: CASSPRQGLSAFF.

This chain uses TRBV6-6 with TRBJ2-5; no clear D. The CDR3 is made up of 12 amino acids. Germline CDR1 and CDR2: MNHNY and SVGAGI (reference sequence). Trimming shortened V by 0 bases and J by 1 base, and 0 bases separated the two germline ends. The CDR3 nucleotides read TGTGCCAGCAGTTACTCCCAAGAGACCCAGTACTTC. Its translation is CASSYSQETQYF.

The rearrangement uses TRBV6-6 and TRBJ1-3; possible D gene TRBD1, 5 bases. The CDR3 has 13 amino acids. CDR1 MNHNY and CDR2 SVGAGI come from the germline V gene (reference sequence). V was clipped by 6 bases and J by 1 base, with 7 bases between them. The DNA for the CDR3 is TGTGCCAGCAGACAGGTTTCTGGAAACACCATATATTTT. It yields the protein CASRQVSGNTIYF.

DNA of the CDR3: TGTGCCATCCAAAGGACGGGGATGGGTTCAGATACGCAGTATTTT. It yields the protein CAIQRTGMGSDTQYF. The rearrangement links TRBV6-1 to TRBJ2-3; D is perhaps TRBD2 (5 bases). From germline, CDR1 is MNHNS and CDR2 SASEGT. This CDR3 spans 15 amino acids. Deletions cut 10 bases from V and 4 bases from J, with 21 bases between.

This clone was counted only a few times. The rearrangement joins TRBV27 to TRBJ1-6, with D unclear. V was trimmed by 4 bases and J by 0 bases, leaving 10 bases between them. CDR3 size: 16 residues. Germline V lookup: CDR1 MNHEY, CDR2 SMNVEV (reference sequence). CDR3 sequence: CASSSDQSSYNSPLHF. As DNA, the CDR3 is TGTGCCAGCAGTTCGGACCAGAGCTCCTATAATTCACCCCTCCACTTT.

V usage is TRBV7-6 and J usage is TRBJ2-3; TRBD2 is a possible D gene (6 bases). Germline V gives CDR1 SGHVS, CDR2 FNYEAQ. V was trimmed by 5 bases and J by 0 bases, leaving 12 bases between them. CDR3 length: 15 residues. For the CDR3, the DNA is TGTGCCAGCAGCGAAGGCGGGGCGAGCACAGATACGCAGTATTTT. Its translation is CASSEGGASTDTQYF. Variable domain in full (rest from reference TRBV7-6 and TRBJ2-3): GAGVSQSPRYKVTKRGQDVALRCDPISGHVSLYWYRQALGQGPEFLTYFNYEAQQDKSGLPNDRFSAERPEGSISTLTIQRTEQRDSAMYRCASSEGGASTDTQYFGPGTRLTVL.

The V gene is TRBV15, the J gene TRBJ1-2; 7 bases are a match to TRBD1. The V segment lost 3 bases and the J segment 4 bases; nucleotides outside the gene matches: 8. This CDR3 region has 15 residues. CDR1 LNHNV and CDR2 YYDKDF come from the germline V gene (reference sequence). CDR3 residues: CATSSRQGLGYGYTF. The CDR3 DNA is TGTGCCACCAGCAGCAGACAGGGCCTCGGCTATGGCTACACCTTC.

The chain employs TRBV5-3 and TRBJ2-7; D may correspond to TRBD1 or TRBD2 (7 bases each). TRBV5-3 is noted as an ORF with a role that remains uncertain. This CDR3 has 15 residues. V lost 1 base, J lost 4 bases, and 15 bases lay in between. The chain's CDR3 is CARSLSGTARYEQYF. The CDR3, as DNA: TGTGCCAGAAGCTTGAGCGGGACAGCGCGTTACGAGCAGTACTTC.

This chain links TRBV7-9 with TRBJ1-5; D not resolved. Germline assignment: CDR1 SEHNR and CDR2 FQNEAQ (reference sequence). The CDR3 covers 11 residues. The V gene lost 5 bases and the J gene lost 2 bases, with 1 base spanning the gap. In nucleotides, the CDR3 is TGTGCCAGCAGCCGCAATCAGCCCCAGCATTTT. As protein: CASSRNQPQHF. Based on the CDR3 plus reference TRBV7-9 and TRBJ1-5, the full variable domain is DTGVSQNPRHKITKRGQNVTFRCDPISEHNRLYWYRQTLGQGPEFLTYFQNEAQLEKSRLLSDRFSAERPKGSFSTLEIQRTEQGDSAMYLCASSRNQPQHFGDGTRLSIL.

The V call is TRBV5-4, the J call TRBJ1-2; maybe TRBD1 (5 bases). Trimming left V 0 bases short and J 8 bases short, with 14 bases between. The CDR3 totals 14 residues. Germline lookup yields CDR1 SGHNT and CDR2 YYREEE (reference sequence). In nucleotides, the CDR3 is TGTGCCAGCAGCTTGGAATCAGGGAGTAGGGGCTACACCTTC. Its translation: CASSLESGSRGYTF. Complete variable domain (other parts from reference TRBV5-4 and TRBJ1-2): ETGVTQSPTHLIKTRGQQVTLRCSSQSGHNTVSWYQQALGQGPQFIFQYYREEENGRGNFPPRFSGLQFPNYSSELNVNALELDDSALYLCASSLESGSRGYTFGSGTRLTVV.

This clone came up once. The V gene is TRBV7-8, the J gene TRBJ1-4, with TRBD1 as a possible D gene (5 bases). In germline, CDR1 is SGHVS, CDR2 FQNEAQ. Trimming left V 5 bases short and J 3 bases short, with 13 bases between. CDR3 length: 15 residues. The CDR3: CASSRDQQANEKLFF. Written as DNA, the CDR3 is TGTGCCAGCAGCCGGGATCAACAGGCTAATGAAAAACTGTTTTTT.

The V gene is TRBV14, the J gene TRBJ1-2, with D hard to call. Trimming removed 2 bases from V and 2 bases from J, with 18 bases in between. Germline CDR1 and CDR2: SGHDN and FVKESK. The length of the CDR3 is 17 residues. The CDR3 here is CASSQTSPSRTNYGYTF. CDR3 nucleotides: TGTGCCAGCAGCCAAACCTCCCCCTCCAGGACCAACTATGGCTACACCTTC.

The CDR3 region is CSARDPEALHF. CDR3 DNA: TGCAGTGCTAGAGATCCCGAGGCCCTCCACTTT. V gene TRBV20-1 combines with J gene TRBJ1-6; no reliable D call. The germline V gene encodes CDR1 DFQATT and CDR2 SNEGSKA (reference sequence). This CDR3 has 11 amino acids. Trimming left V 0 bases short and J 14 bases short, with 8 bases between.

The gene calls are TRBV19 and TRBJ1-6, with a weak D call TRBD1 (5 bases). With 7 bases removed from V and 7 bases from J, the gap between germline ends came to 14 bases. The CDR3 contains 14 residues. Germline lookup yields CDR1 LNHDA and CDR2 SQIVND (reference sequence). CDR3 sequence: CASTIRGSNSPLHF. The DNA of the CDR3 is TGTGCCAGTACTATCCGGGGGTCAAATTCACCCCTCCACTTT.

The chain employs TRBV6-5 and TRBJ1-4; D gene unclear. Germline V gives CDR1 MNHEY, CDR2 SVGAGI. CDR3 length equals 11 residues. The V end lost 10 bases, the J end lost 6 bases, and 9 bases lay between the germline ends. CDR3 bases: TGTGCCACGCTTTGGGATGAAAAACTGTTTTTT. Protein product: CATLWDEKLFF.

This chain joins TRBV5-4 and TRBJ2-2; D is perhaps TRBD2 (7 bases). Germline loops: CDR1 SGHNT, CDR2 YYREEE (reference sequence). The CDR3 is 17 amino acids. The V gene lost 4 bases and the J gene lost 1 base, with 17 bases spanning the gap. CDR3 residues: CASSPNPGGENTGELFF. The CDR3 DNA reads TGTGCCAGCAGCCCCAATCCGGGGGGCGAGAACACCGGGGAGCTGTTTTTT. The variable domain in full, with the rest retrieved from reference TRBV5-4 and TRBJ2-2, is ETGVTQSPTHLIKTRGQQVTLRCSSQSGHNTVSWYQQALGQGPQFIFQYYREEENGRGNFPPRFSGLQFPNYSSELNVNALELDDSALYLCASSPNPGGENTGELFFGEGSRLTVL.

This clone showed up just once. This sequence joins TRBV19 and TRBJ1-2, with 12 bases lining up with TRBD1. V was clipped by 6 bases and J by 7 bases; unmatched bases: 9. This CDR3 region has 15 residues. CDR1 and CDR2 (germline): LNHDA, SQIVND (reference sequence). The CDR3, as DNA: TGTGCCAGTAGACGGGGACAGGGGGCGATAAGTGGCTACACCTTC. This sequence encodes CASRRGQGAISGYTF.